The sequence of this TCR beta chain was determined in a study of T cells in Graves' hyperthyroidism and ophthalmopathy. Study-wide context: It was at initial diagnosis, before any treatment, that peripheral blood was collected.

At least ten counts were recorded for this clonotype. V was clipped by 3 bases and J by 9 bases, with 18 bases between them. The CDR3 loop spans 14 amino acids. Germline V gene data show CDR1 as SQVTM and CDR2 as ANQGSEA. TCR beta CDR3 region amplification was performed from RNA transcripts. The study used the HTBI primer set for a first-round RT-PCR of the TCR CDR3. TCRdb reanalysed the multiplex PCR reads using MiXCR and keeps one entry per CDR3 protein. The profile shows hundreds of thousands of distinct CDR3 sequences, approximately 15% of them singletons. The chain joins TRBV29-1 to TRBJ2-1; unclear D gene. This TCR was sampled from a woman aged 40 to 55 with Graves' hyperthyroidism. The source material was blood. CDR3: CSVDSRALGGEQFF. CDR3 DNA sequence: TGCAGCGTTGATAGCCGGGCCCTCGGCGGTGAGCAGTTCTTC.